This TCR beta chain was identified in a study of spatial heterogeneity in lung cancer. Across the whole study: Those follow-up PBMC samples that were available underwent sequencing, at a median interval of approximately 22 months following resection. Consistent detection of more beta-chain than alpha-chain sequences was observed. The study observed each unique TCR and UMI combination more than ten times on average in raw reads.

The CDR3 sequence is 15 residues long. Germline V gives CDR1 SEHNR, CDR2 FQNEAQ (reference sequence). Trimming removed 5 bases at V and 1 base at J, with 13 bases between. Many counts were recorded for this clonotype. The time point here: blood at routine non-recurrence follow-up after resection. Researchers sequenced whole RNA taken from tumor, nontumor lung or frozen PBMC without sorting. One entry per CDR3 protein, called by TCRdb with MiXCR from the 5' RACE reads. The data show approximately 56,000 distinct CDR3 sequences, less than 9.5% seen once. Specimen: PBMCs, collected at follow-up. V usage is TRBV7-9 and J usage is TRBJ2-3; D ambiguous. This receptor was taken from a female donor with early-stage non-small cell lung cancer. The CDR3 DNA is TGTGCCAGCAGCGCCGACACCCTCGGCACAGATACGCAGTATTTT. Translation: CASSADTLGTDTQYF.